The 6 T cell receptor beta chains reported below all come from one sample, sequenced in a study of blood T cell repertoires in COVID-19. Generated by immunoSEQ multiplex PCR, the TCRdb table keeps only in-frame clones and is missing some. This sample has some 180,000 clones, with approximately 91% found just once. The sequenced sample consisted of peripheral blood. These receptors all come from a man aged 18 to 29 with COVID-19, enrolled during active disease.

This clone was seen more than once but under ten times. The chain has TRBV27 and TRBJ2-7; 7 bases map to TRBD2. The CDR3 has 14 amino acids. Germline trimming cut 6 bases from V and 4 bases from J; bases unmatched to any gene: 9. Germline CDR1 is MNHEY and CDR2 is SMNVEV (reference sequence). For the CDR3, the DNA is TGTGCCAGCAGCTACTCTAGCGGATATTACGAGCAGTACTTC. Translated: CASSYSSGYYEQYF.

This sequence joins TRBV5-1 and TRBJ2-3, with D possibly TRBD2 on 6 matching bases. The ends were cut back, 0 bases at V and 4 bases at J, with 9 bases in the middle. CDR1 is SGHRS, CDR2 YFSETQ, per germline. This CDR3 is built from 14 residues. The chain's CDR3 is CASSLVAGPDTQYF. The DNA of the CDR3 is TGCGCCAGCAGCTTGGTTGCGGGGCCAGATACGCAGTATTTT. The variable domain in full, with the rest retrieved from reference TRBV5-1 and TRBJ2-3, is KAGVTQTPRYLIKTRGQQVTLSCSPISGHRSVSWYQQTPGQGLQFLFEYFSETQRNKGNFPGRFSGRQFSNSRSEMNVSTLELGDSALYLCASSLVAGPDTQYFGPGTRLTVL.

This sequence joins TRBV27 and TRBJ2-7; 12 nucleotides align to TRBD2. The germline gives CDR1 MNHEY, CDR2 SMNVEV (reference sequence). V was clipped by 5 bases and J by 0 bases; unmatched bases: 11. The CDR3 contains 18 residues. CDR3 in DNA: TGTGCCAGCAGTCCCAGGACTAGCGGGGTAAGGAGCTCCTACGAGCAGTACTTC. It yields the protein CASSPRTSGVRSSYEQYF.

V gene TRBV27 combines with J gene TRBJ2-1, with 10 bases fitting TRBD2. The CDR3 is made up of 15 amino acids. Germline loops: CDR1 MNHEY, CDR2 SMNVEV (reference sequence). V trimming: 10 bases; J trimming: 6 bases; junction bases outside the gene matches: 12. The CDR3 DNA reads TGTGCCACCGGAATATCTAGCGGGAGACCCAATGAGCAGTTCTTC. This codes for CATGISSGRPNEQFF.

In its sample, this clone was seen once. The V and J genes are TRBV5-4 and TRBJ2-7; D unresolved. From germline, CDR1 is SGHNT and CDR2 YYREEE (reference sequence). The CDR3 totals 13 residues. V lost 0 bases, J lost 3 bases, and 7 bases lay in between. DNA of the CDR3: TGTGCCAGCAGCTTGGGGGCGAGCTACGAGCAGTACTTC. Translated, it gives CASSLGASYEQYF. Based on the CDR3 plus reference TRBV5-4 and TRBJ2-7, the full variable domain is ETGVTQSPTHLIKTRGQQVTLRCSSQSGHNTVSWYQQALGQGPQFIFQYYREEENGRGNFPPRFSGLQFPNYSSELNVNALELDDSALYLCASSLGASYEQYFGPGTRLTVT.

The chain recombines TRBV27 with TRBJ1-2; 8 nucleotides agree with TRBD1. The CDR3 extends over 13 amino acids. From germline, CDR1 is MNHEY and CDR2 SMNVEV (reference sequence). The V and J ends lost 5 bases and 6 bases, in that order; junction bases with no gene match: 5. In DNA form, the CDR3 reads TGTGCCAGCAGTCCACAGGGGGTTGATGGCTACACCTTC. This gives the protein CASSPQGVDGYTF.